This note documents a single TCR beta chain sequence. This clone was picked up a small number of times. Its antigen target is currently unknown. No base quality information exists; no much larger clone differs at one position. TCRbeta CDR3 regions were amplified from genomic DNA by means of the immunoSEQ Assay, a bias-controlled multiplex PCR. In the source study's methods: Nucleated cell counts per sample were estimated from amplification of reference gene primers within the assay. To quantify the absolute abundance of each unique TCRbeta CDR3 rearrangement, sequence reads were collapsed and filtered. For each sample, productive Simpson clonality was calculated by taking the square root of Simpson's diversity index across productive rearrangements. The immuneACCESS repertoire file appears here via TCRdb, limited to in-frame rearrangements. These files lack a portion of the clones; in checked studies, under half of the deficit traces to unresolved V genes, and the cause of the others is not known. Clone size and the V and J calls come from that table; the DNA yielded D and trimming. The sample data list under 350,000 clones, and around 92% of these were observed just once. Approximately 2% of the sample rests with the top ten.

This record belongs to a study of blood T cell repertoires in COVID-19 (dated by TCRdb to 2019 to 2021). About the full investigation: The collaborator samples originated in the United States, Italy and Spain and spanned the acute and convalescent phases of COVID-19. The samples were drawn from the first 160 participants of the ongoing ImmuneRACE study and from roughly 1,300 subjects provided by 6 global collaborators. The repertoires were released in a freely available public database meant as a resource for research on the immune response to SARS-CoV-2. Where available, HLA class I and class II types were taken from metadata supplied by the sample provider and were not determined by assay-based typing. Nearly every sample came with metadata listing a de-identified subject ID, COVID-19 status, age in years and sex. The prospective study material was composed of cDNA or gDNA derived from T cells, B-cell-depleted T cells, or PBMCs. Subjects who had been exposed to COVID-19, were actively infected with it, or had recovered from it provided the deeply sampled blood TCRbeta repertoires that made up the dataset. Study-level results and caveats: The amount of clinical and demographic metadata varied by source and participant and was provided uncurated.

In Seattle, one collaborating source enrolled patients while the infection was active and tracked those patients longitudinally over the course of disease. Each collaborating institution followed its own protocols to collect whole blood in K2EDTA tubes. For TCRbeta analysis, collaborator samples were shipped as frozen whole blood, as isolated PBMCs, or as DNA extracted from either sample type. The CDR3 runs 13 amino acids, cysteine and phenylalanine included. Only CDR3 DNA is held: 39 bases, read in frame from base 1. V trim: 5 bases; J trim: 5 bases; unmatched bases: 4. The germline V gene yields MNHEY for CDR1 and SVGEGT for CDR2.

Sequencing used peripheral blood. The TCR originated in a woman in her 30s with COVID-19, enrolled during active disease. The V gene is TRBV6-2 or TRBV6-3 and the J gene is TRBJ1-2; TRBD1 lines up with 8 middle nucleotides. The encoded CDR3 is CASSKDRVYGYTF. The nucleotide sequence reads as follows: TGTGCCAGCAGTAAGGACAGGGTGTATGGCTACACCTTC.